The clone carrying this T cell receptor (beta chain) was seen more than once but under ten times. Trimming cost V 0 bases and J 3 bases; bases outside gene matches: 7. From germline, CDR1 is KGHDR and CDR2 SFDVKD. The CDR3 spans 17 residues. A single record per CDR3 protein comes from TCRdb applying MiXCR to the RT-PCR reads. The repertoire holds about 680,000 distinct CDR3 sequences, more than 13% seen once, with 3.6% in the top ten. Sample: memory CD4+ T cells from blood. This clonotype was sampled from a female donor in good health, serving as a healthy control. The chain combines TRBV24-1 with TRBJ2-1; 7 nucleotides align to TRBD2. CDR3 DNA sequence: TGTGCCACCAGTGATTTGCCCAACGGGGGGAACTACAATGAGCAGTTCTTC. It encodes CATSDLPNGGNYNEQFF.